These 14 T cell receptor beta chains were all obtained from the same sample, sequenced in a study of identical twins. TCRdb redid the calling of the 5' RACE reads with MiXCR, one entry per CDR3 protein. The data show about 220,000 distinct CDR3 sequences, over 5% seen once. The same data also contributed to another study, on T cells expressing NK-cell markers.

The sequenced sample was CD8+ T cells sorted from blood. These receptors originate from a young woman in good health.

This clonotype has a single count. V is TRBV5-5 and J is TRBJ2-1; D is uncertain. V was trimmed by 4 bases and J by 5 bases, leaving 10 bases between them. The germline gives CDR1 SGHKS, CDR2 YYEKEE (reference sequence). The CDR3 has 13 amino acids. CDR3 in amino acids: CASSPGPNNEQFF. The CDR3 DNA sequence: TGTGCCAGCAGCCCCGGGCCCAACAATGAGCAGTTCTTC.

V gene TRBV20-1 combines with J gene TRBJ2-7; D call uncertain. V lost 3 bases and J 4 bases, leaving 13 bases between the germline ends. CDR3 length equals 13 residues. Germline lookup yields CDR1 DFQATT and CDR2 SNEGSKA (reference sequence). The CDR3 reads CSAREVERYEQYF. The CDR3 DNA follows: TGCAGTGCTAGGGAAGTCGAACGTTACGAGCAGTACTTC.

This clonotype was seen repeatedly, ten times or more. The genes are TRBV6-5 and TRBJ2-1; no clear D. The CDR3 is 11 amino acids. The germline V gene has CDR1 MNHEY and CDR2 SVGAGI. V dropped 6 bases and J dropped 6 bases, with 6 bases sitting between them. CDR3 protein: CASRKGNEQFF. The CDR3 coding sequence is TGTGCCAGCAGAAAAGGCAATGAGCAGTTCTTC.

This clonotype was observed a single time. The genes are TRBV6-4 and TRBJ2-5, with 7 bases that match TRBD1. The CDR3 is 13 residues long. With 6 bases clipped from V and 5 bases from J, the junction kept 6 bases outside the gene matches. Germline V gene data show CDR1 as MRHNA and CDR2 as SNTAGT. The CDR3 DNA reads TGTGCCAGCAGGGAGACAGGGACGGAGACCCAGTACTTC. Protein: CASRETGTETQYF.

The gene calls are TRBV5-4 and TRBJ2-1, with 11 bases matching TRBD2. Germline loops: CDR1 SGHNT, CDR2 YYREEE (reference sequence). The CDR3 contains 16 residues. Trimming removed 5 bases from V and 1 base from J; junction bases left unmatched: 5. The CDR3 DNA reads as TGTGCCAGCAGACTAGCGGGAGATAGGTCCTACAATGAGCAGTTCTTC. It codes for CASRLAGDRSYNEQFF.

This clonotype has only a few counts. The V and J genes are TRBV29-1 and TRBJ2-7; D call uncertain. Trimming removed 8 bases at V and 2 bases at J, with 13 bases between. This CDR3 has 12 amino acids. Germline V CDR1 and CDR2: SQVTM, ANQGSEA. CDR3 sequence reads: CSFLSGTYEQYF. The CDR3 DNA reads as TGCAGCTTCCTGTCCGGCACCTACGAGCAGTACTTC.

Many counts were recorded for this clonotype. The rearrangement links TRBV12-3 or TRBV12-4 to TRBJ1-2, with a possible D match to TRBD1 (5 bases). V shed 5 bases and J shed 9 bases, with 7 bases lying between them. This CDR3 has 10 residues. CDR3 sequence (DNA): TGTGCCAGCAGTCCGGACAGCTACACCTTC. Protein product: CASSPDSYTF.

The gene calls are TRBV5-1 and TRBJ2-5; perhaps TRBD1 as D (6 bases). The germline V gene encodes CDR1 SGHRS and CDR2 YFSETQ. The CDR3 runs 14 residues. V gave up 0 bases and J gave up 0 bases, with 6 bases separating them. DNA for the CDR3: TGCGCCAGCAGCTTGGAGGGGGACCAAGAGACCCAGTACTTC. This sequence encodes CASSLEGDQETQYF.

This clonotype has at least ten counts. This chain uses TRBV5-1 with TRBJ2-1, with 10 positions matching TRBD1. CDR1 and CDR2 from the germline V gene are SGHRS and YFSETQ. The CDR3 has 13 amino acids. The ends lost 3 bases at V and 6 bases at J; junction bases unmatched: 0. CDR3 sequence (DNA): TGCGCCAGCAGCTGGACAGGGGGCAATGAGCAGTTCTTC. Residues: CASSWTGGNEQFF.

The CDR3: CASSYWGEQYF. CDR3 sequence (DNA): TGTGCCAGCAGCTATTGGGGCGAGCAGTACTTC. This chain connects TRBV11-2 to TRBJ2-7, with D unresolved. The CDR3 has 11 amino acids. V shed 4 bases and J shed 6 bases, with 7 bases lying between them. CDR1 is SGHAT, CDR2 FQNNGV, per germline.

This clonotype was seen only a few times. The V gene is TRBV7-9, the J gene TRBJ1-2, with TRBD1 as a possible D gene (6 bases). This CDR3 spans 15 amino acids. V lost 0 bases, J lost 4 bases, and 12 bases lay in between. Per the germline V gene, CDR1 is SEHNR and CDR2 is FQNEAQ (reference sequence). The DNA of the CDR3 is TGTGCCAGCAGCTTAGCGCGGGGGCCCACCTATGGCTACACCTTC. Its translation is CASSLARGPTYGYTF.

The J gene is TRBJ2-5, the V gene TRBV29-1; 7 bases agree with TRBD2. The CDR3 runs to 15 residues. Germline values: CDR1 SQVTM, CDR2 ANQGSEA. Unmatched junction bases numbered 9, after V lost 3 bases and J lost 2 bases. CDR3: CSVEAIGAGQETQYF. DNA for the CDR3: TGCAGCGTTGAGGCGATAGGAGCGGGACAAGAGACCCAGTACTTC.

This clonotype was recorded a few times. The chain has TRBV15 and TRBJ1-2, with D perhaps matching TRBD1 (6 bases). Trimming took 4 bases from V and 4 from J, leaving 10 bases between them. CDR3 length equals 13 residues. The germline V gene has CDR1 LNHNV and CDR2 YYDKDF (reference sequence). The CDR3 coding sequence is TGTGCCACCAGCATACAGGGTGCCTATGGCTACACCTTC. Translation gives CATSIQGAYGYTF. The full variable domain, in which reference TRBV15 and TRBJ1-2 provide the parts outside the CDR3, is DAMVIQNPRYQVTQFGKPVTLSCSQTLNHNVMYWYQQKSSQAPKLLFHYYDKDFNNEADTPDNFQSRRPNTSFCFLDIRSPGLGDTAMYLCATSIQGAYGYTFGSGTRLTVV.

This clonotype was recorded at least ten times. The chain uses TRBV12-3 or TRBV12-4 and TRBJ2-1; no reliable D call. The CDR3 length is 12 residues. The V end lost 6 bases, the J end lost 7 bases, and 10 bases lay between the germline ends. CDR3 nucleotide sequence: TGTGCCAGCAGCTTGCTAGGTAATGAGCAGTTCTTC. This translates into CASSLLGNEQFF.